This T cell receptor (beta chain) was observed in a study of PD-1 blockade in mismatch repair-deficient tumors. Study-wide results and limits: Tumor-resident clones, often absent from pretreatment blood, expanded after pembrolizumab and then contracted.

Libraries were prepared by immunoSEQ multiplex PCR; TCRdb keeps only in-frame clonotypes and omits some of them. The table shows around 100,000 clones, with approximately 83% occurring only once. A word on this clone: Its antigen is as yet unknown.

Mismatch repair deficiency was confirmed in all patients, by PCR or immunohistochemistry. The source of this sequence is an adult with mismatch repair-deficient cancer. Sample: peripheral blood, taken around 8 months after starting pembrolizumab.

The CDR3 bases are TGCGCCAGCAGTGGGGACAGGGGGGAGCAGTACTTC. Translated: CASSGDRGEQYF. The genes are TRBV10-1 and TRBJ2-7; 11 bases line up with TRBD1. The CDR3 runs 12 residues. The germline V gene has CDR1 WNHNN and CDR2 SYGVQD (reference sequence). V shed 4 bases and J 7 bases; nucleotides not matched to a gene: 0.